This TCR beta chain comes out of a study of blood T cell repertoires in COVID-19. This clone has just a few counts. Method: immunoSEQ multiplex PCR; TCRdb's copy keeps in-frame clones and lacks some. The sample shows about 230,000 clones, around four fifths of them seen only once. The TCR was taken from a woman in her sixties or seventies with active or convalescent COVID-19. Sequencing used peripheral blood.

The CDR3 here is CASSSQGANTEAFF. The CDR3 DNA sequence: TGTGCCAGCAGTTCACAGGGGGCGAACACTGAAGCTTTCTTT. The genes are TRBV6-5 and TRBJ1-1; 9 bases map to TRBD1. CDR1 is MNHEY and CDR2 is SVGAGI in the germline V gene. The CDR3 is made up of 14 amino acids. V lost 4 bases and J lost 1; bases outside the gene matches: 1.